The TCR beta chain described here comes from a study of blood T cell repertoires in COVID-19. As handled by the study authors: Amplification of reference gene primers provided the estimated nucleated cell counts. Data came from immunoSEQ multiplex PCR; TCRdb stores just in-frame clones and leaves some out. V and J calls plus clone size are reproduced from that table; the DNA served to infer D and trimming. The sample shows roughly 150,000 clones, around 87% of them seen only once. The sequenced material came from peripheral blood. This sequence was found in a woman over 75 with COVID-19, enrolled during active disease.

The CDR3 sequence: CATRLGGSGANVLTF. In DNA form, the CDR3 reads TGTGCCACCAGGTTAGGGGGCTCTGGGGCCAACGTCCTGACTTTC. The rearrangement uses TRBV15 and TRBJ2-6, with D perhaps TRBD1 (6 bases). The CDR3 sequence is 15 residues long. Germline CDR1 and CDR2: LNHNV and YYDKDF (reference sequence). Trimming stripped 6 bases from V and 0 bases from J, with 9 bases between.